Presented here are 24 T cell receptor beta chains from one specimen sequenced in a study of regulatory T cells in long-lasting Graves disease. Time point reported: persistent/refractory GD, antithyroid drugs over 5 years with positive TRAb. PBMCs were the source of the RNA used for TCR sequencing. Library construction for TCR beta used iRepertoire HTBI primers and Arm-PCR of CDR3 regions. TCRdb itself ran the multiplex PCR reads through MiXCR, one entry per CDR3 protein. Here the sample spans 650,000 to 850,000 distinct CDR3 sequences, around 32% being singletons. Here the sequenced sample was peripheral blood mononuclear cells (PBMCs), taken when the disease was refractory, from a patient treated with antithyroid drugs. Source of these receptors: a female donor with Graves disease.

In this sample, this clonotype turned up a few times. V is TRBV6-1 and J is TRBJ2-7, with 14 bases lining up with TRBD2. V shed 5 bases and J 2 bases; nucleotides not matched to a gene: 8. This CDR3 comprises 17 residues. From germline, CDR1 is MNHNS and CDR2 SASEGT. The CDR3 bases are TGTGCCAGCAGTCAGGGACTAGCGGGAGAGGGTCCCTACGAGCAGTACTTC. It encodes CASSQGLAGEGPYEQYF.

As regards this clonotype: One base separates it from a far larger clone, so it is likely a read error. The rearrangement uses TRBV12-3 or TRBV12-4 and TRBJ1-5, with 7 bases fitting TRBD1. J lost 5 bases, V lost 6 bases, and 4 bases had no gene match. This CDR3 is built from 13 residues. CDR3 DNA sequence: TGTGCCAGCAGCCGGGACAGCCATCAGCCCCAGCATTTT. Its translation is CASSRDSHQPQHF.

The sample holds one count of this clonotype. Being one base from a much bigger clone, this may be a read error. The chain carries TRBV28 and TRBJ1-1; D gene unclear. Germline assignment: CDR1 MDHEN and CDR2 SYDVKM. The CDR3 spans 14 residues. V was cut by 6 bases and J by 1 base, with 12 bases left in between. CDR3 nucleotide sequence: TGTGCCAGCAGCAACGGGGAGCAGAACACTGAAGCTTTCTTT. Residues: CASSNGEQNTEAFF.

The V gene is TRBV11-3, the J gene TRBJ2-1; D unclear. There are 12 residues in the CDR3. Per the germline V gene, CDR1 is SGHNT and CDR2 is YENEEA. The V gene lost 1 base and the J gene lost 13 bases, with 11 bases spanning the gap. CDR3 nucleotides: TGTGCCAGCAGCTTAGTTACGGGCAAACAGTTCTTC. This codes for CASSLVTGKQFF.

V gene TRBV10-3 combines with J gene TRBJ2-1; D is uncertain. CDR3 length: 14 amino acids. The V end lost 3 bases, the J end lost 6 bases, and 12 bases lay between the germline ends. Germline V gene data show CDR1 as ENHRY and CDR2 as SYGVKD. CDR3: CAISEVLHTNEQFF. The CDR3 DNA reads TGTGCCATCAGTGAAGTTCTCCACACCAATGAGCAGTTCTTC.

This clonotype was seen at least ten times. V and J are TRBV20-1 and TRBJ1-4; no clear D gene. Germline values: CDR1 DFQATT, CDR2 SNEGSKA (reference sequence). V lost 0 bases, J lost 4 bases, and 12 bases lay in between. This CDR3 has 15 amino acids. This chain's CDR3 is CSARDGRQLNEKLFF. In DNA form, the CDR3 reads TGCAGTGCTAGAGATGGGCGGCAGCTTAATGAAAAACTGTTTTTT.

In this sample, this clonotype turned up many times. V is TRBV7-2 and J is TRBJ1-4; unclear D gene. Germline V lookup: CDR1 SGHTA, CDR2 FQGNSA. Trimming removed 7 bases from V and 4 bases from J, with 25 bases in between. This CDR3 region has 18 residues. The CDR3 reads CASTHRRIADLINEKLFF. CDR3 coding DNA: TGTGCCAGCACTCACCGGCGGATCGCCGATCTTATTAATGAAAAACTGTTTTTT.

This rearrangement joins TRBV25-1 to TRBJ1-5; D is undetermined. This CDR3 is built from 11 residues. The germline V gene has CDR1 MGHDK and CDR2 SYGVNS. The V end was cut by 8 bases, the J end by 5 bases, with 7 bases between. The CDR3 nucleotides are TGTGCCAGCGGTTTAGATCAGCCCCAGCATTTT. Translated: CASGLDQPQHF. Full variable domain (missing parts from reference TRBV25-1 and TRBJ1-5): EADIYQTPRYLVIGTGKKITLECSQTMGHDKMYWYQQDPGMELHLIHYSYGVNSTEKGDLSSESTVSRIRTEHFPLTLESARPSHTSQYLCASGLDQPQHFGDGTRLSIL.

V gene TRBV18 combines with J gene TRBJ1-2; 8 bases align to TRBD1. The CDR3 has 15 residues. Germline V gives CDR1 KGHSH, CDR2 LQKENI. With V trimmed by 4 bases and J by 7 bases, 11 bases remained unmatched. The CDR3 DNA is TGTGCCAGCTCACAAATGACGACAGGGGCGAGTGGCTACACCTTC. Translation: CASSQMTTGASGYTF.

This clonotype was seen many times. The chain links TRBV28 to TRBJ1-1; tentative D call: TRBD1 (6 bases). CDR1 and CDR2 (germline): MDHEN, SYDVKM. Between the trimmed V and J ends, which lost 10 bases and 3 bases, there was a span of 15 bases. This CDR3 has 13 amino acids. The DNA of the CDR3 is TGTGCCACCAGGGGTACGGGGGACACTGAAGCTTTCTTT. Translated: CATRGTGDTEAFF.

This clonotype has a count of ten or more. The gene calls are TRBV2 and TRBJ1-2; no firm D call. This CDR3 comprises 12 residues. Germline CDR1 SNHLY, CDR2 FYNNEI. The germline V and J ends were trimmed by 6 bases and 3 bases, with 8 bases remaining between them. The CDR3 region has the DNA TGTGCCAGCAGGGCACAGTACTATGGCTACACCTTC. Encoded protein: CASRAQYYGYTF.

This clonotype was seen more than once but under ten times. This rearrangement joins TRBV19 to TRBJ1-5; D unresolved. The CDR3 sequence is 13 residues long. The germline V and J ends were trimmed by 1 base and 4 bases, with 5 bases remaining between them. Germline CDR1 is LNHDA and CDR2 is SQIVND (reference sequence). For the CDR3, the DNA is TGTGCCAGTAGTATAGGCGAGAATCAGCCCCAGCATTTT. It translates to CASSIGENQPQHF.

Notes on this clonotype: Given a far larger clone just one base away, this is likely a sequencing read error. The missing conserved phenylalanine or tryptophan at the end of this CDR3 makes a read error likely. The chain recombines TRBV12-3 or TRBV12-4 with TRBJ1-2; D uncertain. V lost 3 bases, J lost 5 bases, and 4 bases lay in between. The length of the CDR3 is 11 residues. The CDR3 DNA follows: TGTGCCAGCAGTTTGGGATATGGCTACACCTCC. This gives the protein CASSLGYGYTS.

In regard to this clonotype: A junction boundary mismatches the germline segment, possibly from a read error. V and J are TRBV27 and TRBJ2-7; 10 bases match TRBD2. The CDR3 runs to 14 residues. CDR1 MNHEY and CDR2 SMNVEV come from the germline V gene (reference sequence). The CDR3 reads CASSLSGPSGRRNF. CDR3 bases: TGTGCCAGCAGTTTATCCGGCCCTAGCGGGAGAAGGAACTTC.

This clonotype appeared a few times. The V call is TRBV7-9, the J call TRBJ2-7; 9 bases are shared with TRBD1. The CDR3 is made up of 15 amino acids. Trimming at V came to 5 bases and at J to 7 bases, leaving 12 bases not matched to a gene. Germline V CDR1 and CDR2: SEHNR, FQNEAQ (reference sequence). The chain's CDR3 is CASSEPGQGRPEQYF. The CDR3 bases are TGTGCCAGCAGCGAACCGGGACAGGGCCGACCGGAGCAGTACTTC. Combining the CDR3 with reference TRBV7-9 and TRBJ2-7 gives the whole variable domain DTGVSQNPRHKITKRGQNVTFRCDPISEHNRLYWYRQTLGQGPEFLTYFQNEAQLEKSRLLSDRFSAERPKGSFSTLEIQRTEQGDSAMYLCASSEPGQGRPEQYFGPGTRLTVT.

This clonotype was picked up one time. The chain has TRBV5-6 and TRBJ1-6; D not resolved. This CDR3 comprises 14 residues. Germline V gene sequence: CDR1 SGHDT, CDR2 YYEEEE. Trimming cost V 3 bases and J 9 bases, with 13 bases left between them. The CDR3 loop is CASSSDGSGSPLHF. CDR3 coding DNA: TGTGCCAGCAGCTCCGACGGGTCCGGTTCACCCCTCCACTTT.

This clonotype was recorded a few times. The chain combines TRBV28 with TRBJ1-5, with 9 nucleotides matching TRBD1. The CDR3 has 20 amino acids. Germline V gives CDR1 MDHEN, CDR2 SYDVKM. V dropped 4 bases and J dropped 1; count of bases not matched to a gene: 17. The CDR3 loop reads CASSYGRDRVSIVSNQPQHF. CDR3 coding DNA: TGTGCCAGCAGTTACGGGAGGGACAGGGTTTCGATCGTGAGCAATCAGCCCCAGCATTTT.

This clonotype was counted a few times. The chain employs TRBV12-3 or TRBV12-4 and TRBJ2-6; no reliable D call. V was trimmed by 3 bases and J by 2 bases, leaving 14 bases between them. The CDR3 covers 17 residues. The CDR3 DNA is TGTGCCAGCAGTTTCCCCGGTTTAGTTGCTGGGGCCAACGTCCTGACTTTC. Its translation: CASSFPGLVAGANVLTF.

This clonotype was counted a few times. The chain employs TRBV5-1 and TRBJ1-4; D is possibly TRBD1 (5 bases). The CDR3 is made up of 15 amino acids. Looked up from germline, CDR1 is SGHRS and CDR2 is YFSETQ. The V and J ends lost 2 bases and 5 bases respectively, with 13 bases between them. The CDR3 coding sequence is TGCGCCAGCAGCTTCCGGGACCCCGGGAATGAAAAACTGTTTTTT. Translation gives CASSFRDPGNEKLFF.

V is TRBV6-5 and J is TRBJ1-2; D may be TRBD1 (6 bases). This CDR3 comprises 17 residues. Trimming shortened V by 2 bases and J by 2 bases, and 18 bases separated the two germline ends. CDR1 and CDR2 from the germline V gene are MNHEY and SVGAGI. The CDR3 DNA follows: TGTGCCAGCAGTTACCCCAACTCGACAGGTTCCAACTATGGCTACACCTTC. Translating gives CASSYPNSTGSNYGYTF.

This chain links TRBV12-5 with TRBJ1-5; a weak D match, TRBD1 (6 bases). The V gene's germline CDR1 is LGHNT and CDR2 FRNRAP. This CDR3 contains 17 residues. The V end was cut by 1 base, the J end by 4 bases, with 17 bases between. CDR3 amino acids: CASGLGGGFGWNQPQHF. The CDR3, as DNA: TGTGCTAGTGGTTTGGGGGGGGGCTTCGGATGGAATCAGCCCCAGCATTTT.

The chain is built from TRBV29-1 and TRBJ2-1, with 9 bases lining up with TRBD2. CDR1 SQVTM and CDR2 ANQGSEA come from the germline V gene. V dropped 4 bases and J dropped 3; count of bases not matched to a gene: 10. This CDR3 has 16 amino acids. The CDR3 sequence: CSVAALREGDYNEQFF. For the CDR3, the DNA is TGCAGCGTTGCAGCACTGCGGGAGGGCGACTACAATGAGCAGTTCTTC.

The chain joins TRBV25-1 to TRBJ1-3, with a weak D call TRBD1 (6 bases). CDR3 length equals 14 residues. Germline V gene data show CDR1 as MGHDK and CDR2 as SYGVNS. V was pared by 2 bases and J by 4 bases, with 9 bases between. The CDR3 coding sequence is TGTGCCAGCAGTGAACAGGGACAAGGAAACACCATATATTTT. It encodes CASSEQGQGNTIYF.

The chain recombines TRBV5-1 with TRBJ2-1; tentative D call: TRBD1 (7 bases). Trimming took 3 bases from V and 6 from J, leaving 16 bases between them. In germline, CDR1 is SGHRS, CDR2 YFSETQ. CDR3 length: 15 amino acids. CDR3 in amino acids: CASSYPQGDSNEQFF. The CDR3 nucleotides are TGCGCCAGCAGCTATCCCCAGGGGGACTCCAATGAGCAGTTCTTC.